Presented here are 20 T cell receptor beta chains from one specimen sequenced in a study of metastatic and nonmetastatic thyroid tumors. TCRdb used MiXCR to call clones anew from the PCR reads. The sample holds over 25,000 clones; about 17% are singletons and the top ten take approximately 4.5%. Until they underwent thyroid surgery, no patient had received any treatment. The sample taken for sequencing was blood. The receptors here all came from a female donor with papillary thyroid cancer or a benign thyroid nodule (not recorded which). Some clones in this sample may be carry-over from other donors' samples.

There are many counts of this clone. The V and J genes are TRBV2 and TRBJ2-2; no reliable D call. The CDR3 is 14 residues long. V gave up 4 bases and J gave up 5 bases, with 11 bases separating them. CDR1 is SNHLY, CDR2 FYNNEI, per germline. In nucleotides, the CDR3 is TGTGCCAGCAGTGGTTCGGCGGTAACCGGGGAGCTGTTTTTT. This sequence encodes CASSGSAVTGELFF.

The rearrangement uses TRBV5-1 and TRBJ2-2, with 7 bases that match TRBD1. J lost 6 bases, V lost 4 bases, and 12 bases had no gene match. The CDR3 loop spans 16 amino acids. Per the germline V gene, CDR1 is SGHRS and CDR2 is YFSETQ. CDR3 bases: TGCGCCAGCAGCGCCCGGGACAGTGGCTTCTCCGGGGAGCTGTTTTTT. This encodes CASSARDSGFSGELFF.

This clone was counted only a few times. The V and J genes are TRBV28 and TRBJ1-5; tentatively, D is TRBD1 (5 bases). The germline V gene has CDR1 MDHEN and CDR2 SYDVKM. V lost 9 bases to trimming and J lost 4 bases, with 19 bases between them. This CDR3 contains 15 residues. The CDR3 DNA follows: TGTGCCAGAAGCATGGGGGGTGGTAGAAATCAGCCCCAGCATTTT. It yields the protein CARSMGGGRNQPQHF.

The rearrangement links TRBV6-6 to TRBJ1-4; D uncertain. Looked up from germline, CDR1 is MNHNY and CDR2 is SVGAGI (reference sequence). The CDR3 length is 15 residues. With 6 bases removed from V and 6 bases from J, the gap between germline ends came to 17 bases. The CDR3: CASSLHGARDEKLFF. CDR3 DNA sequence: TGTGCCAGCAGCTTACATGGTGCTCGGGATGAAAAACTGTTTTTT.

This clone was counted only a few times. One base away lies a much larger clone, so this may be a sequencing read error. The J gene is TRBJ2-2, the V gene TRBV12-3 or TRBV12-4; D gene uncertain. The V and J ends lost 2 bases and 5 bases respectively, with 9 bases between them. The CDR3 has 14 amino acids. The CDR3 coding sequence is TGTGCCAGCAGTTTATATCGGCGTACCGGGGAGCTGTTTTTT. Residues: CASSLYRRTGELFF.

At least ten counts were recorded for this clone. The gene calls are TRBV29-1 and TRBJ2-2; TRBD1 or TRBD2 may be the D gene (5 bases each). V lost 7 bases and J 5 bases, leaving 14 bases between the germline ends. The CDR3 runs to 13 residues. Per the germline V gene, CDR1 is SQVTM and CDR2 is ANQGSEA. CDR3: CSGDVGGTGELFF. The CDR3 region has the DNA TGCAGCGGGGACGTGGGCGGGACCGGGGAGCTGTTTTTT.

This clone was seen only a few times. One end of the junction varies from germline; a read error may be responsible. The chain is built from TRBV24-1 and TRBJ2-3; D is tentatively TRBD1 or TRBD2 (5 bases each). There are 13 residues in the CDR3. From germline, CDR1 is KGHDR and CDR2 SFDVKD. The CDR3 sequence is CATSEPGADTRYF. The CDR3 DNA sequence: TGTGCCACCAGTGAACCCGGGGCAGATACGCGGTATTTT.

The chain carries TRBV30 and TRBJ1-5, with D hard to call. The V gene lost 1 base and the J gene lost 3 bases, with 7 bases spanning the gap. Germline V gives CDR1 GTSNPN, CDR2 SVGIG (reference sequence). CDR3 length equals 13 residues. Written as DNA, the CDR3 is TGTGCCTGGAGTGAGTTGTTCAATCAGCCCCAGCATTTT. This encodes CAWSELFNQPQHF.

This clone has a handful of counts. The rearrangement uses TRBV6-1 and TRBJ1-2; tentative D call: TRBD1 (6 bases). Looked up from germline, CDR1 is MNHNS and CDR2 is SASEGT. The CDR3 has 13 residues. V was shortened by 6 bases and J by 2 bases, with 10 bases between the two germline ends. CDR3 in DNA: TGTGCCAGCAGCCAAGGGGGGAACTATGGCTACACCTTC. Translated, it gives CASSQGGNYGYTF.

This clone was detected many times. For the CDR3, the DNA is TGTGCCAGCAGCACCGGGTGGGGACGGGGAGAGACCCAGTACTTC. Protein sequence: CASSTGWGRGETQYF. The rearrangement links TRBV7-6 to TRBJ2-5; D possibly uses TRBD1 or TRBD2 (5 bases each). Trimming took off 5 bases at V and 4 bases at J, with 17 bases between the two ends. This CDR3 spans 15 amino acids. In germline, CDR1 is SGHVS, CDR2 FNYEAQ.

The gene calls are TRBV6-1 and TRBJ2-5; D is uncertain. This CDR3 contains 15 residues. V lost 5 bases and J lost 1, with 14 bases in between. In germline, CDR1 is MNHNS, CDR2 SASEGT. The CDR3 DNA sequence: TGTGCCAGCAGTCTCCCCCGAGGCCCCCAAGAGACCCAGTACTTC. It translates to CASSLPRGPQETQYF.

With respect to this clone: This CDR3 is missing its conserved last phenylalanine or tryptophan, likely due to a read error. This chain uses TRBV11-2 with TRBJ2-7; unclear D gene. The CDR3 runs to 13 residues. The germline V and J ends were trimmed by 3 bases and 3 bases, with 9 bases remaining between them. In germline, CDR1 is SGHAT, CDR2 FQNNGV. The chain's CDR3 is CASSLVLGYEQYS. The CDR3 DNA is TGTGCCAGCAGCTTGGTGTTAGGCTACGAGCAGTACTCA.

This clone was seen only a few times. The chain joins TRBV12-3 or TRBV12-4 to TRBJ1-5; D possibly corresponds to TRBD1 (5 bases). The CDR3 covers 14 residues. Deletions cut 5 bases from V and 6 bases from J, with 14 bases between. The CDR3 DNA reads as TGTGCCAGCAGTGTCGTGGGTGGGGGTCAGCCCCAGCATTTT. Translating gives CASSVVGGGQPQHF.

About this clone itself: A much larger clone differs by one base, so this may be a read error. The chain employs TRBV5-1 and TRBJ1-1; TRBD1 aligns across 7 bases. The V and J ends lost 0 bases and 5 bases, in that order; junction bases with no gene match: 4. This CDR3 is 14 amino acids long. Per germline, CDR1 SGHRS and CDR2 YFSETQ. This CDR3 reads CASSLDVRGTEAFF. CDR3 DNA sequence: TGCGCCAGCAGCTTGGACGTCAGGGGGACTGAAGCTTTCTTT.

This clone was picked up many times. The chain uses TRBV20-1 and TRBJ1-4; perhaps TRBD1 as D (6 bases). Per the germline V gene, CDR1 is DFQATT and CDR2 is SNEGSKA (reference sequence). Trimming took 5 bases from V and 8 from J, leaving 15 bases between them. The CDR3 loop spans 13 amino acids. This CDR3 is CSAVRPGTEKLFF. The CDR3 DNA sequence: TGCAGTGCTGTGCGTCCCGGGACAGAAAAACTGTTTTTT.

In this sample, this clone turned up many times. The chain uses TRBV7-8 and TRBJ2-7; perhaps TRBD2 as D (6 bases). The length of the CDR3 is 14 residues. The germline V and J ends were trimmed by 1 base and 8 bases, with 15 bases remaining between them. Germline CDR1 and CDR2: SGHVS and FQNEAQ. For the CDR3, the DNA is TGTGCCAGCAGCTTAGTGTTGTTGGGGGGAAAGCAGTACTTC. This translates into CASSLVLLGGKQYF.

This clone appeared many times. V and J are TRBV24-1 and TRBJ1-2; no clear D gene. Trimming pared 3 bases from V and 8 bases from J, leaving 18 bases between. The length of the CDR3 is 15 residues. Germline V gives CDR1 KGHDR, CDR2 SFDVKD. DNA of the CDR3: TGTGCCACCAGTGATCGGGATCCATTTTCCCACGGCTACACCTTC. It codes for CATSDRDPFSHGYTF.

In its sample, this clone was seen many times. This sequence joins TRBV7-8 and TRBJ2-7, with TRBD1 matching over 12 bases. This CDR3 region has 14 residues. J was trimmed by 5 bases and V by 3 bases; bases with no gene match: 2. Germline V CDR1 and CDR2: SGHVS, FQNEAQ. In nucleotides, the CDR3 is TGTGCCAGCAGCTTGTGGGACAGGGGGCACGAGCAGTACTTC. Its protein is CASSLWDRGHEQYF.

This clone has ten or more counts. The chain uses TRBV5-1 and TRBJ2-7, with 9 bases aligning to TRBD1. The J segment lost 1 base and the V segment lost 3 bases, leaving 11 bases of the junction unmatched. Germline lookup yields CDR1 SGHRS and CDR2 YFSETQ. The CDR3 totals 17 residues. The CDR3 region is CASSWGRTGDLSYEQYF. The CDR3 bases are TGCGCCAGCAGCTGGGGTAGGACAGGGGACCTTTCCTACGAGCAGTACTTC.

This clone has ten or more counts. V is TRBV24-1 and J is TRBJ2-1, with 8 bases that match TRBD1. The CDR3 contains 19 residues. Losses at the gene ends were 4 bases for V and 0 bases for J; bases not matched to a gene: 13. The germline CDR1 and CDR2 sequences are KGHDR and SFDVKD. CDR3 loop: CATSEQTATGGRSYNEQFF. CDR3 nucleotide sequence: TGTGCCACCAGTGAGCAAACCGCTACAGGGGGTCGCTCCTACAATGAGCAGTTCTTC.